Included here is one T cell receptor beta chain sequence, with context. This CDR3 has 15 amino acids. From germline, CDR1 is SGHAT and CDR2 FQNNGV. V gave up 5 bases and J gave up 1 base; unmatched junction bases: 6. The sample belongs to a study of blood T cell repertoires in COVID-19. Study information: Spain, Italy and the United States supplied samples that represented acute and convalescent COVID-19. T cells, B-cell-depleted T cells, or PBMCs provided the cDNA or gDNA that served as material.

Original data processing: Using reference gene primer amplification, nucleated cell counts were estimated. TCRdb's copy holds only in-frame clones and misses some; the assay was immunoSEQ multiplex PCR. For V, J and clone size, that table is used; D and trimming come from the DNA. The sample includes fewer than 200,000 clones, approximately 91% of them seen just once. The J gene is TRBJ2-7, the V gene TRBV11-2; 9 nucleotides match TRBD1. This clonotype was obtained from a man aged 18 to 29 with COVID-19, enrolled during active disease. Sequences were obtained from peripheral blood. CDR3 sequence reads: CASSKTGGRSYEQYF. CDR3 coding DNA: TGTGCCAGCAGCAAGACAGGGGGACGGTCCTACGAGCAGTACTTC. Full variable domain (missing parts from reference TRBV11-2 and TRBJ2-7): EAGVAQSPRYKIIEKRQSVAFWCNPISGHATLYWYQQILGQGPKLLIQFQNNGVVDDSQLPKDRFSAERLKGVDSTLKIQPAKLEDSAVYLCASSKTGGRSYEQYFGPGTRLTVT.